The 6 T cell receptor beta chains listed next were all sequenced from one sample in a study of PD-1 blockade in mismatch repair-deficient tumors (dated by TCRdb to about 2017). The receptor library was made with the immunoSEQ multiplex PCR assay. TCRdb re-hosts the immuneACCESS table, in-frame sequences only. Its copies lack some clones; in the studies checked, an unresolved V gene accounts for under half of them, and the cause for the rest is not known. Recorded for this sample are about 79,000 clones; 80% to 90% of them occurred a single time. Around 5.1% of the sample comes from the top ten. Sequences were derived from peripheral blood, sampled 44 weeks after starting pembrolizumab. The receptors were sampled from an adult with mismatch repair-deficient cancer.

V gene TRBV6-1 combines with J gene TRBJ1-2; maybe TRBD1 (6 bases). This CDR3 contains 14 residues. Trimming removed 2 bases at V and 7 bases at J, with 14 bases between. Germline CDR1 MNHNS, CDR2 SASEGT. The CDR3 DNA follows: TGTGCCAGCAGTGAATCCAGGGGTGGATTTGGCTACACCTTC. Amino acids: CASSESRGGFGYTF.

The rearrangement joins TRBV5-4 to TRBJ2-7; unclear D gene. The CDR3 is made up of 13 amino acids. CDR1 is SGHNT and CDR2 is YYREEE in the germline V gene (reference sequence). V lost 0 bases to trimming and J lost 7 bases, with 11 bases between them. The CDR3 coding sequence is TGTGCCAGCAGCTTGGGCCGGATCGGGGAGCAGTACTTC. Translating it yields CASSLGRIGEQYF.

The chain uses TRBV12-5 and TRBJ2-2; TRBD2 aligns across 7 bases. Germline values: CDR1 LGHNT, CDR2 FRNRAP. After removal of 5 bases from V and 0 bases from J, the junction contained 6 bases not matched to a gene. The CDR3 spans 16 residues. The CDR3: CASGGPGGPNTGELFF. CDR3 nucleotides: TGTGCTAGTGGTGGGCCGGGGGGACCGAACACCGGGGAGCTGTTTTTT.

This clone was detected a few times. The chain links TRBV14 to TRBJ1-2; no reliable D call. The CDR3 spans 12 residues. V was trimmed by 2 bases and J by 4 bases, leaving 5 bases between them. Germline values: CDR1 SGHDN, CDR2 FVKESK. This CDR3 reads CASSQTFYGYTF. As DNA, the CDR3 is TGTGCCAGCAGCCAAACTTTCTATGGCTACACCTTC. The variable domain in full, with the rest retrieved from reference TRBV14 and TRBJ1-2, is EAGVTQFPSHSVIEKGQTVTLRCDPISGHDNLYWYRRVMGKEIKFLLHFVKESKQDESGMPNNRFLAERTGGTYSTLKVQPAELEDSGVYFCASSQTFYGYTFGSGTRLTVV.

V and J are TRBV21-1 and TRBJ2-7; TRBD2, as called in the table, went unchecked against the DNA. TRBV21-1 is assigned pseudogene status. There are 14 residues in the CDR3. For the CDR3, the DNA is TGTGCCAGCAGCCAGGCCGGGACTACCTACGAGCAGTACTTC. Its protein product is CASSQAGTTYEQYF.

This clone was detected only once. The same CDR3 is also encoded by other DNA sequences in this sample. The genes are TRBV2 and TRBJ1-1; a weak D match, TRBD1 (6 bases). V lost 6 bases to trimming and J lost 0 bases, with 8 bases between them. In germline, CDR1 is SNHLY, CDR2 FYNNEI. The length of the CDR3 is 13 residues. The CDR3 loop reads CASSWTVNTEAFF. CDR3 sequence (DNA): TGTGCCAGCAGCTGGACAGTGAACACTGAAGCTTTCTTT.